One sample yielded the 19 T cell receptor beta chains listed below, sequenced in a study of T-cell reconstitution after alpha-beta-depleted transplantation in children. Using unique molecular identifiers, the investigators prepared the TCRbeta library. One entry per CDR3 protein, called by TCRdb with MiXCR from the PCR reads. The repertoire has about 230,000 distinct CDR3 sequences, about 9.2% of them found once; the top ten carry around 6.2%. Sequenced material: PBMCs from the stem cell graft donor, taken from the stem cell graft. Receptors originate from a human donor who donated a stem cell graft to a child with acute lymphoblastic leukemia.

This clonotype was picked up many times. The rearrangement uses TRBV27 and TRBJ2-3; TRBD1 matches at 8 bases. Trimming removed 2 bases from V and 4 bases from J; junction bases left unmatched: 2. The CDR3 has 14 amino acids. CDR1 and CDR2 (germline): MNHEY, SMNVEV (reference sequence). This chain's CDR3 is CASSLQGAADTQYF. CDR3 coding DNA: TGTGCCAGCAGTTTACAGGGGGCAGCAGATACGCAGTATTTT.

This clonotype has a handful of counts. The V call is TRBV7-9, the J call TRBJ1-5; possible D gene TRBD1, 6 bases. The germline V gene has CDR1 SEHNR and CDR2 FQNEAQ (reference sequence). This CDR3 spans 14 amino acids. V was clipped by 1 base and J by 6 bases, with 10 bases between them. In DNA form, the CDR3 reads TGTGCCAGCAGCTTAGAACAGGGAGGTCAGCCCCAGCATTTT. Translation: CASSLEQGGQPQHF.

The chain employs TRBV12-3 or TRBV12-4 and TRBJ2-1, with 13 bases fitting TRBD2. The CDR3 is 18 residues long. The ends lost 8 bases at V and 0 bases at J; junction bases unmatched: 10. CDR3 DNA sequence: TGTGCCAGCCAGACTAGCGGGGGGTCACCTAGCTCCTACAATGAGCAGTTCTTC. Protein: CASQTSGGSPSSYNEQFF.

The chain carries TRBV20-1 and TRBJ2-2; 7 positions agree with TRBD1. This CDR3 has 13 residues. Trimming at V came to 3 bases and at J to 7 bases, leaving 5 bases not matched to a gene. CDR1 DFQATT and CDR2 SNEGSKA come from the germline V gene (reference sequence). CDR3: CSARRRQGGELFF. In nucleotides, the CDR3 is TGCAGTGCTAGGCGTAGACAGGGCGGGGAGCTGTTTTTT.

The rearrangement links TRBV10-3 to TRBJ2-2; 8 bases map to TRBD2. Germline CDR1 reads ENHRY; CDR2 reads SYGVKD. The junction had 0 bases not matched to a gene; V was cut back by 9 bases and J by 0 bases. The CDR3 spans 13 residues. CDR3 bases: TGTGCCATTAGCGGGGCGAACACCGGGGAGCTGTTTTTT. Its protein product is CAISGANTGELFF.

This clonotype has only a few counts. V usage is TRBV6-2 or TRBV6-3 and J usage is TRBJ2-1; D tentatively fits TRBD1 or TRBD2 (6 bases each). The CDR3 loop spans 14 amino acids. Trimming removed 4 bases from V and 6 bases from J, with 13 bases in between. Germline assignment: CDR1 MNHEY and CDR2 SVGEGT. The CDR3 spells CASSFGGLTNEQFF. CDR3 DNA: TGTGCCAGCAGTTTTGGGGGGCTGACCAATGAGCAGTTCTTC.

The CDR3 coding sequence is TGTGCCAGCAGCCCGCACACAGGCTATCACACTGAAGCTTTCTTT. It encodes CASSPHTGYHTEAFF. The chain is built from TRBV3-1 and TRBJ1-1, with D possibly being TRBD1 (5 bases). V was cut by 4 bases and J by 3 bases, with 15 bases left in between. Germline V gives CDR1 LGHDT, CDR2 YNNKEL (reference sequence). The CDR3 totals 15 residues.

This clonotype was counted between two and nine times. The J gene is TRBJ1-4, the V gene TRBV10-3; D is ambiguous. V lost 0 bases to trimming and J lost 6 bases, with 8 bases between them. In germline, CDR1 is ENHRY, CDR2 SYGVKD. CDR3 length: 14 residues. The CDR3 sequence is CAISESAADEKLFF. CDR3 DNA sequence: TGTGCCATCAGTGAGTCGGCAGCCGATGAAAAACTGTTTTTT.

The genes are TRBV5-1 and TRBJ2-5; 7 nucleotides agree with TRBD2. This CDR3 is built from 15 residues. J lost 5 bases, V lost 0 bases, and 7 bases had no gene match. Germline CDR1 SGHRS, CDR2 YFSETQ. The CDR3 protein is CASSLVGSGSETQYF. In DNA form, the CDR3 reads TGCGCCAGCAGCTTGGTGGGTAGCGGGTCGGAGACCCAGTACTTC.

The V call is TRBV5-5, the J call TRBJ2-3, with TRBD2 matching over 13 bases. The CDR3 runs to 16 residues. Trimming at V came to 4 bases and at J to 7 bases, leaving 9 bases not matched to a gene. Germline values: CDR1 SGHKS, CDR2 YYEKEE (reference sequence). The CDR3 reads CASSPRTSGGPNTQYF. The CDR3 DNA sequence: TGTGCCAGCAGCCCCCGGACTAGCGGGGGACCTAATACGCAGTATTTT.

The rearrangement joins TRBV12-3 or TRBV12-4 to TRBJ1-1; D gene unclear. CDR3 length equals 13 residues. Trimming pared 1 base from V and 3 bases from J, leaving 6 bases between. The CDR3 reads CASSLVVYTEAFF. CDR3 nucleotide sequence: TGTGCCAGCAGTTTAGTTGTGTACACTGAAGCTTTCTTT.

This clonotype has a handful of counts. This sequence joins TRBV3-1 and TRBJ2-1, with TRBD2 matching over 12 bases. This CDR3 contains 19 residues. The V segment lost 1 base and the J segment 1 base; nucleotides outside the gene matches: 8. Germline V gene data show CDR1 as LGHDT and CDR2 as YNNKEL (reference sequence). DNA for the CDR3: TGTGCCAGCAGCCAAGTCGGGTCTAGCGGGGGGGATTCCTACAATGAGCAGTTCTTC. Protein product: CASSQVGSSGGDSYNEQFF.

The chain joins TRBV5-6 to TRBJ2-3; either TRBD1 or TRBD2 may fit D (5 bases each). The V and J ends lost 4 bases and 3 bases respectively, with 12 bases between them. The CDR3 runs to 14 residues. Germline CDR1 and CDR2: SGHDT and YYEEEE. The CDR3 coding sequence is TGTGCCAGCAGCCAGATGTGGGGGACAGATACGCAGTATTTT. Amino acids: CASSQMWGTDTQYF. The complete variable domain, with remaining parts taken from reference TRBV5-6 and TRBJ2-3, reads DAGVTQSPTHLIKTRGQQVTLRCSPKSGHDTVSWYQQALGQGPQFIFQYYEEEERQRGNFPDRFSGHQFPNYSSELNVNALLLGDSALYLCASSQMWGTDTQYFGPGTRLTVL.

This chain links TRBV29-1 with TRBJ2-7; D could derive from TRBD1 or TRBD2 (6 bases each). The CDR3 is 16 amino acids. The germline CDR1 and CDR2 sequences are SQVTM and ANQGSEA. V lost 3 bases and J 0 bases, leaving 18 bases between the germline ends. Here the CDR3 reads CSVEGCRGPFSYEQYF. The CDR3 DNA follows: TGCAGCGTTGAGGGATGTCGGGGGCCATTCTCCTACGAGCAGTACTTC.

This clonotype was counted a few times. The gene calls are TRBV7-8 and TRBJ2-3; 8 bases align to TRBD2. This CDR3 has 18 residues. The germline V gene has CDR1 SGHVS and CDR2 FQNEAQ. The junction had 14 bases not matched to a gene; V was cut back by 1 base and J by 5 bases. DNA of the CDR3: TGTGCCAGCAGCTTAGTTTATTATCGGCGCGGGGGGCGAGATACGCAGTATTTT. Amino acid sequence: CASSLVYYRRGGRDTQYF.

This chain joins TRBV20-1 and TRBJ1-3; D call uncertain. The CDR3 sequence is 14 residues long. V was cut by 6 bases and J by 1 base, with 13 bases left in between. Germline loops: CDR1 DFQATT, CDR2 SNEGSKA (reference sequence). CDR3 sequence reads: CSAPSPGSGNTIYF. The CDR3 nucleotides read TGCAGTGCGCCCTCCCCGGGATCTGGAAACACCATATATTTT.

The rearrangement links TRBV20-1 to TRBJ1-5; 8 bases fit TRBD1. The CDR3 covers 13 residues. The germline V gene has CDR1 DFQATT and CDR2 SNEGSKA (reference sequence). Unmatched junction bases numbered 7, after V lost 3 bases and J lost 9 bases. In DNA form, the CDR3 reads TGCAGTGCTAGTCCCGACAGGGGCGCGCCCCAGCATTTT. Translating it yields CSASPDRGAPQHF.

At least ten counts were recorded for this clonotype. V and J are TRBV9 and TRBJ1-3, with D uncertain. The CDR3 extends over 13 amino acids. Germline CDR1 is SGDLS and CDR2 is YYNGEE. V lost 4 bases, J lost 3 bases, and 8 bases lay in between. The CDR3 here is CASSPWGGNTIYF. The CDR3 DNA sequence: TGTGCCAGCAGCCCTTGGGGTGGAAACACCATATATTTT. Full variable domain (remainder filled in from reference TRBV9 and TRBJ1-3): DSGVTQTPKHLITATGQRVTLRCSPRSGDLSVYWYQQSLDQGLQFLIQYYNGEERAKGNILERFSAQQFPDLHSELNLSSLELGDSALYFCASSPWGGNTIYFGEGSWLTVV.

Ten or more counts support this clonotype. J is TRBJ1-3 and V is TRBV7-6, with no clear D. V lost 1 base, J lost 2 bases, and 12 bases lay in between. From germline, CDR1 is SGHVS and CDR2 FNYEAQ. The length of the CDR3 is 16 residues. The CDR3 is CASSLEPRHAGNTIYF. As DNA, the CDR3 is TGTGCCAGCAGCTTAGAGCCTCGGCACGCTGGAAACACCATATATTTT.